This TCR beta chain came from a study of post-analysis software for immune sequencing data. Study at large: Recorded disease courses covered relapsing-remitting, secondary progressive and progressive-relapsing multiple sclerosis. Some patients had no subtype annotation.

Tagging with unique molecular identifiers was a feature of the TCR beta cDNA libraries. Each batch of roughly 1 to 10 million T cells produced roughly 450,000 cDNA molecules. TCRdb recomputed calls from the PCR reads with MiXCR, one row per CDR3 protein. This sample has a few hundred thousand distinct CDR3 sequences, with approximately 39% found just once. Germline V gene lookup returns CDR1 MDHEN and CDR2 SYDVKM. The CDR3 loop spans 14 amino acids. Losses at the gene ends were 4 bases for V and 13 bases for J; bases not matched to a gene: 11. Notes on the study in general: Patients with multiple sclerosis recorded significantly lower normalized Chao1 diversity than controls, the study found. There were a few TRBV segments more frequent in patients than controls, and TRBV5-6, TRBV5-1 and TRBV20-1 were among them.

This clonotype appeared once. The antigen is undetermined. The clonotype originates from a girl aged 2-15 years with multiple sclerosis. The chain recombines TRBV28 with TRBJ2-4, with 9 bases fitting TRBD2. Sequencing was performed on blood. The DNA for the CDR3 is TGTGCCAGCAGTTCCTCTAGCGGGATTGGGGAGCAGTACTTC. Translating it yields CASSSSSGIGEQYF.